The rows below give T cell receptor beta chains drawn from one sample of a study of patients and donors after allogeneic stem cell transplantation. TCRdb processed the RT-PCR reads anew with MiXCR; each CDR3 protein has one entry. In the table there are tens of thousands of distinct CDR3 sequences, approximately 49% of which are singletons. Sequencing was carried out using blood, either unsorted or a sorted T cell fraction (not recorded which). All receptors derive from a human donor who was either an allogeneic HSCT recipient or a stem cell or donor lymphocyte infusion donor (not recorded which). It is not recorded whose cells these are; they may come from a transplant donor. The CDR3 runs from the conserved cysteine through the conserved F or W. Fields, in order: V gene, D gene, J gene, clone size, CDR3 protein, CDR3 DNA. The D gene is left open where the match is weak. Rows may omit the clone size; those that give it use once, few, many or a size class.

TRBV11-1	TRBD1	TRBJ1-1	.	CASSDERGRLNTEAFF	TGTGCCAGCAGTGATGAGAGGGGGCGCCTGAACACTGAAGCTTTCTTT
TRBV27	.	TRBJ1-5	few	CASSPRVDGGQPQHF	TGTGCCAGCAGTCCCAGGGTGGATGGAGGTCAGCCCCAGCATTTT
TRBV6-6	TRBD2	TRBJ2-1	.	CASSETSGTQQFF	TGTGCCAGCAGTGAGACTAGCGGCACTCAGCAGTTCTTC
TRBV20-1	.	TRBJ2-1	.	CSAGLQDEQFF	TGCAGTGCTGGACTTCAGGATGAGCAGTTCTTC
TRBV28	TRBD1	TRBJ1-2	.	CASRRGTDYGYTF	TGTGCCAGCAGAAGAGGGACAGATTATGGCTACACCTTC
TRBV4-1	.	TRBJ1-6	.	CASSQYGLSNSPLHF	TGCGCCAGCAGCCAATACGGACTGAGTAATTCACCCCTCCACTTT
TRBV20-1	TRBD2	TRBJ2-3	.	CSAGTLAGSDTQYF	TGCAGTGCTGGGACTCTAGCGGGATCAGATACGCAGTATTTT
TRBV18	TRBD2	TRBJ2-5	.	CASSPPGRARETQYF	TGTGCCAGCTCACCACCAGGGAGGGCCAGAGAGACCCAGTACTTC
TRBV7-2	.	TRBJ1-2	.	CASSLGAGNGYTF	TGTGCCAGCAGCTTAGGGGCAGGGAACGGCTACACCTTC
TRBV15	TRBD2	TRBJ2-5	.	CATTGLASRGSETQYF	TGTGCCACCACAGGACTAGCTAGTCGAGGTAGCGAGACCCAGTACTTC
TRBV20-1	.	TRBJ2-7	once	CSAKNYEQYF	TGCAGTGCTAAGAACTACGAGCAGTACTTC
TRBV7-2	TRBD1	TRBJ1-2	.	CASRKLPGTGYGYTF	TGTGCCAGCAGAAAGCTGCCCGGGACAGGGTATGGCTACACCTTC
TRBV28	.	TRBJ1-1	.	CASSWQGFRAFF	TGTGCCAGCAGTTGGCAGGGTTTTCGAGCTTTCTTT
TRBV11-2	.	TRBJ1-3	.	CASSLGGARSGNTIYF	TGTGCCAGCAGCTTAGGAGGAGCCCGCTCTGGAAACACCATATATTTT
TRBV7-5	.	TRBJ1-5	few	CISVPEAYGLRPGESNQPQHF	.
TRBV20-1	.	TRBJ1-1	few	CSAPPWTVMNTEAFF	TGCAGTGCTCCCCCATGGACAGTTATGAACACTGAAGCTTTCTTT
TRBV6-2/TRBV6-3	.	TRBJ2-5	.	CASSYSPAVQETQYF	TGTGCCAGCAGTTACTCCCCTGCAGTCCAAGAGACCCAGTACTTC
TRBV4-3	.	TRBJ2-3	.	CASSQDSGSGLRDTQYF	TGCGCCAGCAGCCAAGATAGCGGTAGCGGACTCAGGGATACGCAGTATTTT
TRBV20-1	.	TRBJ1-5	.	CSAGIGSLQPQHF	TGCAGTGCGGGGATCGGGAGTTTGCAGCCCCAGCATTTT
TRBV7-9	.	TRBJ1-2	few	CASSLMGSLPNYGYTF	TGTGCCAGCAGCTTAATGGGCTCACTTCCTAACTATGGCTACACCTTC
TRBV6-5	.	TRBJ1-5	.	CASSLGDGPQHF	TGTGCCAGCAGTTTGGGAGACGGGCCCCAGCATTTT
TRBV12-3/TRBV12-4	.	TRBJ1-1	.	CASSFTGGAEAFF	TGTGCCAGCAGTTTTACGGGCGGGGCTGAAGCTTTCTTT
TRBV7-9	.	TRBJ2-1	.	CASSLVNRDPYNEQFF	TGTGCCAGCAGCTTAGTTAACAGGGACCCTTACAATGAGCAGTTCTTC
TRBV20-1	TRBD1	TRBJ1-2	.	CSARTGGDYGYTF	TGCAGTGCGCGGACAGGAGGTGACTATGGCTACACCTTC
TRBV24-1	.	TRBJ1-4	.	CATSDSGATNEKLFF	TGTGCCACCAGTGATTCGGGAGCAACTAATGAAAAACTGTTTTTT
TRBV10-3	.	TRBJ1-6	few	CAIRRQGDNSPLHF	TGTGCCATCCGTAGGCAGGGTGATAATTCACCCCTCCACTTT
TRBV20-1	.	TRBJ1-5	few	CSARDLSGGPNQPQHF	TGCAGTGCTAGAGATCTTTCGGGGGGCCCCAATCAGCCCCAGCATTTT
TRBV6-5	TRBD2	TRBJ2-2	.	CASILAGDGTGELFF	TGTGCCAGCATTTTAGCGGGAGACGGCACCGGGGAGCTGTTTTTT
TRBV28	.	TRBJ1-2	.	CASSWLNGYTF	TGTGCCAGCAGTTGGCTGAATGGCTACACCTTC
TRBV6-1	.	TRBJ1-5	.	CASSDRGDQPQHF	TGTGCCAGCAGTGATCGGGGAGATCAGCCCCAGCATTTT
TRBV6-2/TRBV6-3	TRBD1	TRBJ1-5	few	CASRELPGQGSNQPQHF	TGTGCCAGCAGAGAACTCCCGGGACAGGGATCCAATCAGCCCCAGCATTTT
TRBV20-1	TRBD2	TRBJ2-7	.	CSARGPSGRASYEQYF	TGCAGTGCTAGAGGTCCTAGCGGGAGGGCTTCCTACGAGCAGTACTTC
TRBV4-3	.	TRBJ2-5	.	CASSQSQGNETQYF	TGCGCCAGCAGCCAGTCACAGGGCAACGAGACCCAGTACTTC
TRBV10-3	.	TRBJ1-1	few	CAISESKVLNTEAFF	TGTGCCATCAGTGAGTCGAAGGTTTTGAACACTGAAGCTTTCTTT
TRBV27	.	TRBJ1-2	.	CASSFNMGDNYGYTF	TGTGCCAGCAGTTTTAACATGGGCGATAACTATGGCTACACCTTC
TRBV28	TRBD1	TRBJ1-6	few	CASSFGQGYSPLHF	TGTGCCAGCAGTTTTGGACAGGGGTACTCACCCCTCCACTTT
TRBV12-3/TRBV12-4	.	TRBJ1-2	.	CASSSDGYGYTF	TGTGCCAGCAGTTCCGACGGGTATGGCTACACCTTC
TRBV4-1	.	TRBJ2-3	.	CASSQAQGTDTQYF	TGCGCCAGCAGCCAGGCCCAGGGCACAGATACGCAGTATTTT
TRBV25-1	.	TRBJ1-6	few	CASRAGWDSPLHF	TGTGCCAGCAGAGCTGGGTGGGATTCACCCCTCCACTTT
TRBV5-1	TRBD2	TRBJ2-1	.	CASSLGLAVNEQFF	TGCGCCAGCAGCTTGGGACTAGCGGTCAATGAGCAGTTCTTC
TRBV27	.	TRBJ1-1	.	CASSFSVGASTEAFF	TGTGCCAGCAGTTTTTCTGTAGGGGCAAGCACTGAAGCTTTCTTT
TRBV6-2/TRBV6-3	.	TRBJ1-1	.	CASSYSVDFGEAFF	TGTGCCAGCAGTTACTCGGTAGACTTCGGAGAAGCTTTCTTT
TRBV12-3/TRBV12-4	.	TRBJ1-4	many	CASSLGAATNEKLFF	TGTGCCAGCAGTTTAGGGGCCGCAACTAATGAAAAACTGTTTTTT
TRBV27	.	TRBJ1-6	.	CASGPRGNSPLHF	TGTGCCAGCGGGCCTCGGGGGAATTCACCCCTCCACTTT
TRBV12-3/TRBV12-4	.	TRBJ2-7	.	CASSSGSLYEQYF	TGTGCCAGCAGTTCCGGATCCCTCTACGAGCAGTACTTC